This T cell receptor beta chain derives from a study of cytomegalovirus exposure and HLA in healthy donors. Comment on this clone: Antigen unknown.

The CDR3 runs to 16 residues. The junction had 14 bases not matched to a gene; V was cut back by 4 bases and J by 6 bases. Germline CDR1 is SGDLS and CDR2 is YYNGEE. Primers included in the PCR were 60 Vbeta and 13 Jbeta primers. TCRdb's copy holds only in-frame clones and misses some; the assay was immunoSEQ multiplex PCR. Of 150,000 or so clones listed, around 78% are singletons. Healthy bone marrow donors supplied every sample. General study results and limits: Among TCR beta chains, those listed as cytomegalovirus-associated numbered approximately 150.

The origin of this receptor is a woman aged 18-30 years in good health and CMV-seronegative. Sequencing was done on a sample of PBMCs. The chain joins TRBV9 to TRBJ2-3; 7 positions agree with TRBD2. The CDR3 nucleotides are TGTGCCAGCAGCCCCTTCGGCGGGAGAGGAGTTGATACGCAGTATTTT. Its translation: CASSPFGGRGVDTQYF. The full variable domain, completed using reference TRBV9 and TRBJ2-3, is DSGVTQTPKHLITATGQRVTLRCSPRSGDLSVYWYQQSLDQGLQFLIQYYNGEERAKGNILERFSAQQFPDLHSELNLSSLELGDSALYFCASSPFGGRGVDTQYFGPGTRLTVL.